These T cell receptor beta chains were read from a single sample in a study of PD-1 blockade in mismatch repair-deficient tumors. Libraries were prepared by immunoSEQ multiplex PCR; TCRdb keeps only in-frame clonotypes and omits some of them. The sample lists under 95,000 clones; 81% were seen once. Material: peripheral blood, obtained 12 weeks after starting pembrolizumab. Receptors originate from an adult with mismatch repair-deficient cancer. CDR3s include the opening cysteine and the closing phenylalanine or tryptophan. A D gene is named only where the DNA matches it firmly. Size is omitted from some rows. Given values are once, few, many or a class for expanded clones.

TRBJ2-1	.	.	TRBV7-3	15	CASSFGYKSSNEQFF	TGTGCCAGCAGCTTTGGGTACAAATCGTCTAATGAGCAGTTCTTC
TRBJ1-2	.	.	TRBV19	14	CASSRGRTYYGYTF	TGTGCCAGTAGTAGGGGCAGGACCTACTATGGCTACACCTTC
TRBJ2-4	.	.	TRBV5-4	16	CASSLTGREAKNIQYF	TGTGCCAGCAGCTTGACAGGGAGGGAGGCCAAAAACATTCAGTACTTC
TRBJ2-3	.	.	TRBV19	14	CASSIGLETDTQYF	TGTGCCAGTAGTATCGGGCTAGAGACAGATACGCAGTATTTT
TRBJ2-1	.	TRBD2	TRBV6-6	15	CASSPGTSGNNEQFF	TGTGCCAGCAGTCCCGGGACTAGCGGTAACAATGAGCAGTTCTTC
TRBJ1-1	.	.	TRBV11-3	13	CASSLGGRAEAFF	TGTGCCAGCAGCTTAGGAGGCAGAGCTGAAGCTTTCTTT
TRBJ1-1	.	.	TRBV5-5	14	CASSSRVGNTEAFF	TGTGCCAGCAGCAGCAGGGTAGGTAACACTGAAGCTTTCTTT
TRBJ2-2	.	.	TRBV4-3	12	CASSQGSGELFF	TGCGCCAGCAGCCAAGGGTCTGGGGAGCTGTTTTTT
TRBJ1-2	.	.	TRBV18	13	CASSEDRSYGYTF	TGTGCCAGCTCAGAGGACCGCAGCTATGGCTACACCTTC
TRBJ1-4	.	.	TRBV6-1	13	CASSEVAGQKLFF	TGTGCCAGCAGTGAAGTTGCAGGGCAAAAACTGTTTTTT
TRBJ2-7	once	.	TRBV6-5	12	CATVSGGYEQYF	TGTGCCACCGTATCCGGGGGATACGAGCAGTACTTC
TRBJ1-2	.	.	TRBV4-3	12	CASSQGGFSYTF	TGCGCCAGCAGCCAAGGAGGTTTTAGCTACACCTTC
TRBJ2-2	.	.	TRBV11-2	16	CASSLAAGPRTGELFF	TGTGCCAGCAGCTTAGCTGCAGGCCCGCGCACCGGGGAGCTGTTTTTT
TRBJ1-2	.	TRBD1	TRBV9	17	CASSVAPGQGWNYGYTF	TGTGCCAGCAGCGTAGCCCCGGGACAGGGGTGGAACTATGGCTACACCTTC
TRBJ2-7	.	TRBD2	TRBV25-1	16	CASAFPRTSGDYEQYF	TGTGCCAGCGCTTTTCCTCGGACTAGCGGGGACTACGAGCAGTACTTC
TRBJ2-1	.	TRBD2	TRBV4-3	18	CASSQERTGIAGGGEQFF	TGCGCCAGCAGCCAAGAAAGAACCGGAATAGCGGGAGGTGGTGAGCAGTTCTTC
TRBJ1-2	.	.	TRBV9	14	CASSAGDGPGGYTF	TGTGCCAGCAGCGCTGGGGATGGACCTGGGGGCTACACCTTC
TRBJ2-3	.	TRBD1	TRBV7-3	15	CASSLTDRGGDTQYF	TGTGCCAGCAGCTTAACAGACAGGGGGGGAGATACGCAGTATTTT
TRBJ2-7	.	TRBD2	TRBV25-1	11	CARDTSGKAKF	TGTGCTAGAGATACTAGCGGAAAAGCAAAATTC
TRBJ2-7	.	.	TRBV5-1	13	CASSLAEGTEQYF	TGCGCCAGCAGCTTGGCCGAAGGGACCGAGCAGTACTTC
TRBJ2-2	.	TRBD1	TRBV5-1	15	CASGPQGANTGELFF	TGCGCCAGCGGACCCCAGGGGGCGAACACCGGGGAGCTGTTTTTT
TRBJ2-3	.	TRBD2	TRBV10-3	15	CAISALAGVADTQYF	TGTGCCATCAGTGCCCTAGCGGGAGTGGCCGATACGCAGTATTTT
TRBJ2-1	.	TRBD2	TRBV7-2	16	CASSLVGGRVDNEQFF	TGTGCCAGCAGCTTAGTGGGCGGGAGAGTTGACAATGAGCAGTTCTTC
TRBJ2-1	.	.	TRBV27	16	CASSLRGTSSYNEQFF	TGTGCCAGCAGTTTACGGGGGACGAGCTCCTACAATGAGCAGTTCTTC
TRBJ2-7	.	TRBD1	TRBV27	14	CASSPGQGLYEQYF	TGTGCCAGCAGCCCGGGACAGGGCCTTTACGAGCAGTACTTC